This TCR beta chain emerged from a study of blood T cell repertoires in COVID-19. Across the whole study: From the United States, Italy and Spain came samples of acute and convalescent COVID-19.

With 5 bases removed from V and 0 bases from J, the gap between germline ends came to 14 bases. This CDR3 is built from 16 residues. Germline V gene sequence: CDR1 LNHDA, CDR2 SQIVND (reference sequence). Data came from immunoSEQ multiplex PCR; TCRdb stores just in-frame clones and leaves some out. The table has tens of thousands of clones, 82% seen once. The TCR comes from a woman over 75 with acute or convalescent COVID-19. The sample comprised peripheral blood. The rearrangement links TRBV19 to TRBJ2-4; a possible D gene is TRBD2 (6 bases). The CDR3 protein is CASSLPGELAKNIQYF. Here the CDR3 DNA reads TGTGCCAGTAGTCTTCCGGGGGAACTAGCCAAAAACATTCAGTACTTC. The complete variable domain, with remaining parts taken from reference TRBV19 and TRBJ2-4, reads DGGITQSPKYLFRKEGQNVTLSCEQNLNHDAMYWYRQDPGQGLRLIYYSQIVNDFQKGDIAEGYSVSREKKESFPLTVTSAQKNPTAFYLCASSLPGELAKNIQYFGAGTRLSVL.